The rows below give T cell receptor beta chains drawn from one sample of a study of tissue T cells after allogeneic stem cell transplantation. Clones were read by immunoSEQ multiplex PCR, and TCRdb kept only the in-frame ones, dropping some. In the table there are fewer than 4,500 clones, around 61% of which are singletons. The source was left colon tissue, collected at autopsy. These receptors were obtained from a male donor older than 55 with lung cancer. Both conserved end residues are part of each CDR3. D genes are given only for firm matches. Clone size is given for some rows only: seen once, a few or many times, or a class if the clone is expanded.

D	V	J	size	CDR3	DNA
-	TRBV9	TRBJ1-1	-	CASSVGGRGTEAFF	TGTGCCAGCAGCGTAGGAGGTAGGGGCACTGAAGCTTTCTTT
-	TRBV3-1/TRBV3-2	TRBJ1-1	-	CASTETQANTEAFF	TGTGCCAGCACCGAAACTCAGGCGAACACTGAAGCTTTCTTT
-	TRBV25-1	TRBJ2-7	-	CASSVGGFYEQYF	TGTGCCAGCAGTGTGGGCGGATTCTACGAGCAGTACTTC
-	TRBV2	TRBJ2-2	-	CASSEFPGYGELFF	TGTGCCAGCAGTGAGTTTCCAGGGTACGGGGAGCTGTTTTTT
-	TRBV7-2	TRBJ2-3	-	CASSAVGTFTDTQYF	TGTGCCAGCAGCGCGGTGGGGACCTTCACAGATACGCAGTATTTT
TRBD2	TRBV4-1	TRBJ2-1	-	CASSQDSVGSGAFQFF	TGCGCCAGCAGCCAAGATTCGGTAGGTAGCGGGGCTTTCCAGTTCTTC
TRBD2	TRBV15	TRBJ2-5	-	CATSREAGETQYF	TGTGCCACCAGCAGAGAAGCGGGGGAGACCCAGTACTTC
TRBD2	TRBV11-2	TRBJ2-1	-	CASSGRTTGTSEYNEQFF	TGTGCCAGCAGCGGCAGAACAACCGGGACTAGCGAGTACAATGAGCAGTTCTTC
-	TRBV19	TRBJ1-5	few	CASSIGVINQPQHF	TGTGCCAGTAGTATCGGGGTGATCAATCAGCCCCAGCATTTT
-	TRBV7-2	TRBJ1-2	-	CASSSDLGDGYTF	TGTGCCAGCAGCTCCGATTTGGGTGATGGCTACACCTTC
TRBD2	TRBV7-2	TRBJ2-5	-	CAGGGLAGGGGETQYF	TGTGCCGGGGGAGGACTAGCGGGAGGAGGTGGAGAGACCCAGTACTTC
-	TRBV6-2/TRBV6-3	TRBJ1-1	once	CASSSFGRDDTEAFF	TGTGCCAGCAGCTCGTTCGGCAGGGATGACACTGAAGCTTTCTTT
TRBD1	TRBV6-5	TRBJ2-2	-	CASKPGQGASGELFF	TGTGCCAGCAAACCGGGACAGGGGGCGAGCGGGGAGCTGTTTTTT
-	TRBV4-3	TRBJ2-2	-	CASSAGKNTGELFF	TGCGCCAGCAGTGCAGGGAAAAACACCGGGGAGCTGTTTTTT
-	TRBV7-2	TRBJ1-3	-	CASSLGYSGNTIYF	TGTGCCAGCAGCTTAGGATACTCTGGAAACACCATATATTTT
TRBD2	TRBV9	TRBJ2-1	-	CASSAARGSGSYEQFF	TGTGCCAGCAGCGCCGCCCGCGGTAGCGGGAGCTATGAGCAGTTCTTC
-	TRBV3-1/TRBV3-2	TRBJ1-2	-	CASSQDRTGGYTF	TGTGCCAGCAGCCAAGATCGTACGGGTGGCTACACCTTC
TRBD2	TRBV7-3	TRBJ2-1	-	CASSHTSGTSYNEQFF	TGTGCCAGCAGTCATACTAGCGGGACCTCCTACAATGAGCAGTTCTTC
TRBD1	TRBV18	TRBJ1-5	-	CASSPLGQGEPQHF	TGTGCCAGCTCACCACTGGGACAGGGGGAGCCCCAGCATTTT
-	TRBV28	TRBJ2-7	-	CASSHNEQYF	TGTGCCAGCAGCCACAACGAGCAGTACTTC
TRBD1	TRBV29-1	TRBJ2-2	-	CSVVGTGVITGELFF	TGCAGCGTTGTAGGGACAGGGGTCATTACCGGGGAGCTGTTTTTT
-	TRBV11-3	TRBJ2-1	-	CASSLGSSGGSSYNEQFF	TGTGCCAGCAGCTTAGGATCGTCCGGGGGAAGCTCCTACAATGAGCAGTTCTTC
TRBD1	TRBV11-2	TRBJ2-2	few	CASSLIVGTGPTGELFF	TGTGCCAGCAGCTTAATCGTTGGGACAGGGCCGACCGGGGAGCTGTTTTTT
-	TRBV29-1	TRBJ2-3	-	CSVESRFITSTDTQYF	TGCAGCGTTGAGAGCAGATTCATTACTAGCACAGATACGCAGTATTTT
-	TRBV14	TRBJ2-3	-	CASSRGTGDTSTDTQYF	TGTGCCAGCAGCCGAGGGACCGGGGATACTAGCACAGATACGCAGTATTTT
-	TRBV7-9	TRBJ2-7	-	CASSLSAGTYEQYF	TGTGCCAGCAGCTTATCGGCAGGGACCTACGAGCAGTACTTC
TRBD2	TRBV7-9	TRBJ2-1	-	CASSLGEGVYNEQFF	TGTGCCAGCAGCTTAGGGGAGGGCGTCTACAATGAGCAGTTCTTC
-	TRBV6-5	TRBJ1-1	few	CASSYTRRGNTEAFF	TGTGCCAGCAGTTACACCCGACGGGGGAACACTGAAGCTTTCTTT
-	TRBV28	TRBJ2-5	-	CASSLSETQYF	TGTGCCAGCAGTTTATCAGAGACCCAGTACTTC
-	TRBV30	TRBJ1-5	few	CAWSVQQDQPQHF	TGTGCCTGGAGTGTACAACAGGATCAGCCCCAGCATTTT
TRBD2	TRBV6-6	TRBJ2-7	-	CASCRGGQCEQYF	TGTGCCAGCTGCCGGGGGGGCCAGTGCGAGCAGTACTTC
-	TRBV21-1	TRBJ2-1	-	CASTWTSDYNEQFF	TGTGCCAGCACTTGGACTAGCGATTACAATGAGCAGTTCTTC
-	TRBV3-1/TRBV3-2	TRBJ2-7	-	CASSLSGSSYEQYF	TGTGCCAGCAGCTTGTCGGGAAGCTCCTACGAGCAGTACTTC
-	TRBV6-5	TRBJ1-3	-	CASSLGSSFSGNTIYF	TGTGCCAGCAGTTTAGGGAGTTCGTTCTCTGGAAACACCATATATTTT
-	TRBV7-6	TRBJ1-3	few	CASSLKRSGNTIYF	TGTGCCAGCAGCTTAAAGAGGTCTGGAAACACCATATATTTT
TRBD1	TRBV6-7	TRBJ2-5	few	CASILPGQGGETQYF	TGTGCCAGCATTCTACCCGGACAGGGGGGAGAGACCCAGTACTTC
TRBD1	TRBV9	TRBJ2-7	-	CATRTGGDWDEQYF	TGTGCCACTCGGACAGGGGGCGATTGGGACGAGCAGTACTTC